One T cell receptor (beta chain) is described in this entry. These data originate in a study of PD-L1 blockade in urothelial cancer. Turning to the study itself: It was around 2014 that patients started atezolizumab at 1,200 mg intravenously every 3 weeks. The number of prior chemotherapy regimens per patient was 0 to 3. Treatment start was followed by blood analysis at 3 weeks (second dose) and again at 6 weeks.

This table comes from immunoSEQ multiplex PCR, and its TCRdb copy is limited to in-frame clones, with some not included. The sample consists of 45,000 to 70,000 clones, about 85% of them appearing once. Time point of the sample: pretreatment peripheral blood. With 5 bases clipped from V and 7 bases from J, the junction kept 4 bases outside the gene matches. The CDR3 spans 13 residues. CDR1 and CDR2 (germline): SEHNR, FQNEAQ (reference sequence). The J gene is TRBJ2-7, the V gene TRBV7-9; 11 positions match TRBD2. The clonotype was recovered from a man between 65 and 85 years old with urothelial cancer. Sequenced here: PBMCs, sampled around atezolizumab (anti-PD-L1) treatment. As DNA, the CDR3 is TGTGCCAGCAGCCACTCTAGCGGGAGGGAGCAGTACTTC. Amino acid sequence: CASSHSSGREQYF.